Shown below are 31 T cell receptor beta chains from a single sample sequenced in a study of T cells in Graves' hyperthyroidism and ophthalmopathy. TCR beta CDR3 region amplification was performed from RNA transcripts. Researchers ran a first-round RT-PCR on the TCR CDR3 using the HTBI primer set. Each CDR3 protein is one row after TCRdb ran MiXCR on the multiplex PCR reads. This sample has over 500,000 distinct CDR3 sequences; about 45% occur once, and the top ten carry about 43%. Sequencing was performed on peripheral blood or thyroid tissue (not recorded which). All receptors derive from an adult woman with Graves' disease, either hyperthyroidism or ophthalmopathy (not recorded which).

The chain joins TRBV7-9 to TRBJ2-7, with D possibly being TRBD1 (6 bases). V lost 8 bases and J 4 bases, leaving 18 bases between the germline ends. This CDR3 region has 14 residues. CDR1 is SEHNR and CDR2 is FQNEAQ in the germline V gene (reference sequence). The CDR3: CASLKTGRPYEQYF. Written as DNA, the CDR3 is TGTGCCAGCCTCAAAACAGGGCGCCCTTACGAGCAGTACTTC.

The chain couples TRBV28 to TRBJ2-5, with 7 bases identical to TRBD2. J was trimmed by 6 bases and V by 2 bases; bases with no gene match: 12. Looked up from germline, CDR1 is MDHEN and CDR2 is SYDVKM. The CDR3 extends over 16 amino acids. The CDR3 nucleotides are TGTGCCAGCAGTTTAAGGTGGGGGGAGGGCACAAAGACCCAGTACTTC. Amino acid sequence: CASSLRWGEGTKTQYF.

The CDR3 loop is CAWSLGRSQETQYF. CDR3 nucleotides: TGTGCCTGGAGCCTGGGACGCTCCCAAGAGACCCAGTACTTC. V and J are TRBV11-2 and TRBJ2-5; TRBD1 or TRBD2 may be the D gene (5 bases each). In germline, CDR1 is SGHAT, CDR2 FQNNGV. CDR3 length: 14 amino acids. V was shortened by 11 bases and J by 1 base, with 17 bases between the two germline ends.

Comment on this clonotype: In this CDR3 the conserved last residue, phenylalanine or tryptophan, is missing, so a read error is likely. The DNA is left out, because the CDR3 cannot be placed on it with certainty; the CDR3 is given as TCRdb lists it. V gene TRBV6-5 combines with J gene TRBJ1-4; no check of the table's D call, TRBD1, against the DNA was made. The CDR3 region is 8 residues in length, termini included. Germline CDR1 is MNHEY and CDR2 is SVGAGI. CDR3 amino acids: CASSRGFL.

This chain joins TRBV7-2 and TRBJ2-7, with D possibly matching TRBD1 (6 bases). The germline V gene encodes CDR1 SGHTA and CDR2 FQGNSA. V lost 1 base to trimming and J lost 6 bases, with 10 bases between them. The CDR3 covers 13 residues. CDR3 residues: CASSLVQGSEQYF. CDR3 nucleotides: TGTGCCAGCAGCTTAGTACAGGGTTCCGAGCAGTACTTC.

Here the CDR3 reads CASSFPDREVGYTF. CDR3 nucleotide sequence: TGTGCCAGCAGCTTCCCGGACAGGGAGGTCGGCTACACCTTC. V gene TRBV13 combines with J gene TRBJ1-2, with 8 bases aligning to TRBD1. With 3 bases clipped from V and 8 bases from J, the junction kept 8 bases outside the gene matches. This CDR3 is 14 amino acids long. Germline V gives CDR1 PRHDT, CDR2 FYEKMQ (reference sequence).

This clonotype came up many times. The rearrangement links TRBV6-1 to TRBJ1-5; D remains unclear. The V gene lost 3 bases and the J gene lost 6 bases, with 12 bases spanning the gap. Germline loops: CDR1 MNHNS, CDR2 SASEGT. This CDR3 has 14 residues. DNA for the CDR3: TGTGCCAGCAGTGACCTGGCATGGGGTCAGCCCCAGCATTTT. Translating gives CASSDLAWGQPQHF.

A remark on this clonotype: Possible read error: a much larger clone is one base away. The chain recombines TRBV7-8 with TRBJ2-7; 7 bases agree with TRBD2. Germline V gives CDR1 SGHVS, CDR2 FQNEAQ. The CDR3 runs 17 residues. Germline trimming cut 2 bases from V and 2 bases from J; bases unmatched to any gene: 12. The CDR3 DNA follows: TGTGCCAGCAGCTTACCTCCGGCGGGAGATTCCCCCTACGAGCAGTACTTC. Translating it yields CASSLPPAGDSPYEQYF.

This clonotype was seen at least ten times. The CDR3 is CASSTGTGDGYTF. The CDR3 DNA sequence: TGTGCCAGCAGCACCGGGACAGGAGATGGCTACACCTTC. The rearrangement joins TRBV7-9 to TRBJ1-2, with TRBD1 matching 8 bases. CDR1 and CDR2 from the germline V gene are SEHNR and FQNEAQ (reference sequence). V shed 5 bases and J 6 bases; nucleotides not matched to a gene: 5. CDR3 size: 13 residues.

This clonotype appeared many times. V is TRBV7-9 and J is TRBJ2-7, with 9 nucleotides matching TRBD2. Trimming cost V 7 bases and J 1 base; bases outside gene matches: 8. The CDR3 has 15 residues. The germline CDR1 and CDR2 sequences are SEHNR and FQNEAQ (reference sequence). The CDR3 loop is CASTPSTSGSYEQYF. Written as DNA, the CDR3 is TGTGCCAGCACCCCCTCGACTAGCGGTTCCTACGAGCAGTACTTC.

This clonotype was recorded at least ten times. The CDR3 here is CASTIIRQPQHF. Written as DNA, the CDR3 is TGTGCCAGCACCATTATAAGGCAGCCCCAGCATTTT. The genes are TRBV28 and TRBJ1-5; D not certain. The CDR3 spans 12 residues. The germline V and J ends were trimmed by 7 bases and 7 bases, with 11 bases remaining between them. Germline V gene lookup returns CDR1 MDHEN and CDR2 SYDVKM. The variable domain in full, with the rest retrieved from reference TRBV28 and TRBJ1-5, is DVKVTQSSRYLVKRTGEKVFLECVQDMDHENMFWYRQDPGLGLRLIYFSYDVKMKEKGDIPEGYSVSREKKERFSLILESASTNQTSMYLCASTIIRQPQHFGDGTRLSIL.

Ten or more counts support this clonotype. The chain uses TRBV4-1 and TRBJ2-7; the D gene could be TRBD1 or TRBD2 (5 bases each). The CDR3 runs to 13 residues. CDR1 MGHRA and CDR2 YSYEKL come from the germline V gene. V lost 3 bases, J lost 5 bases, and 11 bases lay in between. The CDR3 spells CASSHPLGDEQYF. The DNA for the CDR3 is TGCGCCAGCAGCCACCCTTTGGGGGACGAGCAGTACTTC.

This clonotype was recorded only once. One junction end disagrees with the germline gene, perhaps due to a read error. The CDR3 DNA follows: TGCAGTGTTGAGGGGCAAGAATCCTACGAGCAGTACTTC. This codes for CSVEGQESYEQYF. The chain employs TRBV29-1 and TRBJ2-7; the D gene could be TRBD1 or TRBD2 (5 bases each). The CDR3 totals 13 residues. Germline V gene sequence: CDR1 SQVTM, CDR2 ANQGSEA.

This clonotype was seen many times. The chain is built from TRBV2 and TRBJ1-1, with D perhaps TRBD1 (5 bases). The CDR3 extends over 16 amino acids. CDR1 is SNHLY, CDR2 FYNNEI, per germline. V lost 1 base, J lost 0 bases, and 12 bases lay in between. This CDR3 reads CASSEGAGEMNTEAFF. The CDR3 coding sequence is TGTGCCAGCAGTGAAGGTGCGGGGGAAATGAACACTGAAGCTTTCTTT.

The chain has TRBV28 and TRBJ1-1; possibly TRBD1 for D (6 bases). V was shortened by 5 bases and J by 1 base, with 11 bases between the two germline ends. Germline-derived CDR1 and CDR2 are MDHEN and SYDVKM. The CDR3 is made up of 14 amino acids. The CDR3 nucleotides are TGTGCCAGCAGTCTACCACAGGGGAACACTGAAGCTTTCTTT. The encoded protein is CASSLPQGNTEAFF.

This clonotype was counted a few times. V usage is TRBV15 and J usage is TRBJ1-5; D perhaps matches TRBD1 (5 bases). CDR3 length equals 12 residues. Germline-derived CDR1 and CDR2 are LNHNV and YYDKDF (reference sequence). V lost 9 bases, J lost 4 bases, and 10 bases lay in between. The CDR3 loop reads CATRDPNQPQHF. CDR3 DNA: TGTGCCACGAGGGACCCTAATCAGCCCCAGCATTTT.

The chain couples TRBV5-4 to TRBJ2-5; 12 bases agree with TRBD2. CDR3 length: 15 amino acids. V was clipped by 4 bases and J by 4 bases; unmatched bases: 5. Looked up from germline, CDR1 is SGHNT and CDR2 is YYREEE (reference sequence). The DNA of the CDR3 is TGTGCCAGCAGCAGCCGGACTAGCGGGGTAGAGACCCAGTACTTC. Translation: CASSSRTSGVETQYF.

Turning to this clonotype: The final CDR3 position lacks the conserved phenylalanine or tryptophan, pointing to a likely read error. The rearrangement links TRBV2 to TRBJ2-5, with D tentatively TRBD1 (6 bases). Trimming stripped 4 bases from V and 1 base from J, with 7 bases between. Germline CDR1 is SNHLY and CDR2 is FYNNEI. The CDR3 covers 13 residues. The CDR3 spells CASSAQGQETQYQ. The CDR3 DNA follows: TGTGCCAGCAGTGCACAGGGCCAAGAGACCCAGTACCAA.

The CDR3 DNA sequence: TGCGCCAGCAGTCCGGGACGTGTGGGTGAGACCCAGTACTTC. Translating gives CASSPGRVGETQYF. J is TRBJ2-5 and V is TRBV10-1; possibly TRBD1 or TRBD2 for D (5 bases each). This CDR3 has 14 residues. Per germline, CDR1 WNHNN and CDR2 SYGVQD (reference sequence). The V gene lost 5 bases and the J gene lost 5 bases, with 15 bases spanning the gap.

This clonotype was seen repeatedly, ten times or more. The chain employs TRBV12-3 or TRBV12-4 and TRBJ2-2; D ambiguous. The CDR3 runs 13 residues. Trimming stripped 4 bases from V and 5 bases from J, with 8 bases between. This CDR3 is CASSSRGTGELFF. CDR3 in DNA: TGTGCCAGCAGTTCTAGAGGTACCGGGGAGCTGTTTTTT.

This clonotype was picked up many times. V is TRBV5-1 and J is TRBJ2-5; D not resolved. This CDR3 has 14 residues. Germline assignment: CDR1 SGHRS and CDR2 YFSETQ. V shed 4 bases and J shed 4 bases, with 14 bases lying between them. The CDR3: CASSTMDAAETQYF. For the CDR3, the DNA is TGCGCCAGCAGCACGATGGACGCAGCAGAGACCCAGTACTTC.

The rearrangement uses TRBV10-3 and TRBJ1-2, with a weak D call TRBD1 (5 bases). Trimming stripped 0 bases from V and 4 bases from J, with 9 bases between. The CDR3 length is 14 residues. Germline V CDR1 and CDR2: ENHRY, SYGVKD. This CDR3 reads CAISESGAIYGYTF. CDR3 DNA sequence: TGTGCCATCAGTGAGTCAGGGGCGATCTATGGCTACACCTTC.

V gene TRBV7-9 combines with J gene TRBJ2-7, with TRBD1 matching 9 bases. Germline CDR1 SEHNR, CDR2 FQNEAQ (reference sequence). The CDR3 has 15 amino acids. Losses at the gene ends were 5 bases for V and 3 bases for J; bases not matched to a gene: 8. CDR3 region: CASSPPTGQGYEQYF. The CDR3 DNA is TGTGCCAGCAGCCCCCCTACGGGACAGGGCTACGAGCAGTACTTC.

This rearrangement joins TRBV2 to TRBJ2-7; 8 nucleotides line up with TRBD1. The DNA end lines up better with TRBJ2-1; the J call may be wrong. This CDR3 has 13 amino acids. CDR1 and CDR2 from the germline V gene are SNHLY and FYNNEI. The CDR3 DNA reads TGTGCCAGCAGGAGGGACAGGTACAATGAGCAGTTCTTC. Translating gives CASRRDRYNEQFF.

The chain combines TRBV12-3 or TRBV12-4 with TRBJ1-1; D ambiguous. CDR3 size: 11 residues. The germline V and J ends were trimmed by 6 bases and 10 bases, with 12 bases remaining between them. This chain's CDR3 is CASRRTSSAFF. In DNA form, the CDR3 reads TGTGCCAGCAGAAGAACATCATCAGCTTTCTTT.

This clonotype was counted between two and nine times. The junction departs from germline at one end; a sequencing error may be responsible. The chain carries TRBV13 and TRBJ1-5, with a possible D match to TRBD1 (6 bases). The CDR3 has 17 amino acids. The germline V gene has CDR1 PRHDT and CDR2 FYEKMQ (reference sequence). DNA of the CDR3: TGCGCCAGCAGCCAACAGGACCTCACAGGGAGCAATCAGCCCCAGCATTTT. Its protein is CASSQQDLTGSNQPQHF.

Ten or more counts support this clonotype. This rearrangement joins TRBV5-1 to TRBJ2-7, with 9 positions matching TRBD2. Germline loops: CDR1 SGHRS, CDR2 YFSETQ. This CDR3 is built from 13 residues. The J segment lost 4 bases and the V segment lost 7 bases, leaving 6 bases of the junction unmatched. The CDR3 sequence: CASSTSGAYEQYF. In DNA, the CDR3 is TGCGCCAGCTCGACTAGCGGTGCTTACGAGCAGTACTTC.

This clonotype was seen a handful of times. The chain carries TRBV10-3 and TRBJ1-1; 9 bases line up with TRBD1. CDR3 size: 16 residues. The V and J ends lost 4 bases and 1 base, in that order; junction bases with no gene match: 7. Per germline, CDR1 ENHRY and CDR2 SYGVKD. CDR3 protein: CAISGRPGQGNTEAFF. The CDR3 coding sequence is TGTGCCATCAGTGGCCGACCGGGACAGGGGAACACTGAAGCTTTCTTT.

This clonotype was detected many times. This chain uses TRBV18 with TRBJ1-2; D uncertain. Germline CDR1 reads KGHSH; CDR2 reads LQKENI. The CDR3 has 12 residues. Trimming pared 5 bases from V and 6 bases from J, leaving 10 bases between. As DNA, the CDR3 is TGTGCCAGCTCATTAAGCGGAGATGGCTACACCTTC. Amino acid sequence: CASSLSGDGYTF.

The rearrangement uses TRBV7-2 and TRBJ2-7; 9 bases map to TRBD1. Germline trimming cut 5 bases from V and 4 bases from J; bases unmatched to any gene: 6. The CDR3 has 14 residues. Germline CDR1 and CDR2: SGHTA and FQGNSA. In DNA form, the CDR3 reads TGTGCCAGCAGCCGTCGGACAGGGGAATACGAGCAGTACTTC. It codes for CASSRRTGEYEQYF.

This clonotype was found once. This chain connects TRBV28 to TRBJ2-3; 7 nucleotides align to TRBD2. The CDR3 loop spans 15 amino acids. The junction had 5 bases not matched to a gene; V was cut back by 2 bases and J by 3 bases. Germline CDR1 MDHEN, CDR2 SYDVKM. The CDR3 DNA reads TGTGCCAGCAGTTTAGCGGGAGAGGGAACAGATACGCAGTATTTT. This sequence encodes CASSLAGEGTDTQYF.